Detailed here is one TCR beta chain. The antigen remains undetermined. The sample comes from a study of CD8+CD57+ T cells in acquired aplastic anemia. Study-wide findings and caveats: Comparison of patients with controls identified about 30 shared CD8+ CDR3 sequences. No significant patient-versus-control difference appeared in CD8+ Simpson's diversity.

Only patients with CD8+CD57+ cell expansion on flow cytometry were chosen for sequencing. Every patient presented with severe acquired aplastic anemia. Germline-derived CDR1 and CDR2 are SGDLS and YYNGEE. V was clipped by 7 bases and J by 1 base, with 15 bases between them. The CDR3 sequence is 14 residues long. Profiles of TCR beta VDJ and CDR3 were generated from a genomic DNA template. TCRdb reprocessed the reads with MiXCR, giving one entry per CDR3 protein. The top ten hold less than 50% of the sample, which has about 270,000 distinct CDR3 sequences, 82% seen once. Sequencing used sorted CD4+, CD8+, or CD8+CD57+ T cells (not recorded which) from PBMCs. The chain joins TRBV9 to TRBJ2-7; D unresolved. The origin of this receptor is a human donor with aplastic anemia. CDR3 amino acids: CASGQDGTSYEQYF. DNA for the CDR3: TGTGCCAGCGGGCAGGACGGTACATCCTACGAGCAGTACTTC.